A single sample gave rise to the 20 T cell receptor beta chains below, sequenced in a study of tissue T cells after allogeneic stem cell transplantation. Sequenced by immunoSEQ multiplex PCR; TCRdb stores in-frame clones only, minus some. The sample yields about 6,600 clones, roughly half seen once. Described time point: mouse harvest day 7 after allogeneic transplant. The graft held 10^6 splenic CD5+ T cells and 10^7 T-cell-depleted bone marrow cells. Source material: lymph node tissue. All receptors come from a female BALB/c mouse given C57BL/6 T cells with graft-versus-host disease after an allogeneic hematopoietic cell transplant.

About this clone: Gene names are the mouse ones. The CDR3 end falls 1 residue outside the read, so it is completed with the germline J gene. This chain uses TRBV12-2 with TRBJ1-4; D gene unclear. Trimming took off 0 bases at V and 1 base at J, with 5 bases between the two ends. The CDR3 covers 14 residues. Germline V CDR1 and CDR2: SGHLS, HYDKME. CDR3 region: CASSLSSSNERLFF. The part of the CDR3 DNA that was read is TGTGCCAGCTCTCTCAGCAGTTCCAACGAAAGATTATTT.

This clone showed up just a few times. The gene names given are mouse names. The CDR3 end falls 1 residue outside the read, so it is completed with the germline J gene. This rearrangement joins TRBV13-1 to TRBJ1-4; 10 nucleotides agree with TRBD1. CDR1 NSHNY and CDR2 SYGAGN come from the germline V gene. There are 14 residues in the CDR3. Trimming took 5 bases from V and 3 from J; bases not matched to a gene: 1. CDR3 in amino acids: CASRGTGANERLFF. CDR3 DNA, as far as it was read: TGTGCCAGCAGAGGGACAGGGGCCAACGAAAGATTATTT.

This clone was counted a few times. Mouse names are used for the genes. The read halts 1 residue ahead of the CDR3 end, with the missing end drawn from the germline J gene. The rearrangement joins TRBV29 to TRBJ2-7; D is perhaps TRBD1 (6 bases). V was pared by 4 bases and J by 3 bases, with 10 bases between. The CDR3 covers 13 residues. CDR1 and CDR2 (germline): MSHET, SYDVDS. The CDR3 loop is CASSSGHLYEQYF. The covered CDR3 bases are TGTGCTAGCAGTTCGGGACATCTCTATGAACAGTAC.

On this clone: Gene names are the mouse ones. Sequencing ends 1 residue short of the CDR3 end; the germline J gene provides the rest. The gene calls are TRBV31 and TRBJ2-7, with 9 bases identical to TRBD2. CDR3 length: 14 residues. J was trimmed by 3 bases and V by 1 base; bases with no gene match: 4. The germline V gene has CDR1 GKSSPN and CDR2 SITVG. The CDR3 region is CAWSPSTGGYEQYF. The covered CDR3 bases are TGTGCCTGGAGTCCATCGACTGGGGGCTATGAACAGTAC.

About this clone itself: Gene names and germline match the mouse. The read is 1 residue too short to cover the CDR3 end, so that end is filled in from the germline J gene. The chain combines TRBV23 with TRBJ2-1; TRBD2, the table's D call, lacks a check against the DNA. The CDR3 has 17 residues. Germline CDR1 is KGHTA and CDR2 is FQNQQP. The CDR3 here is CSSSQSSGGENYAEQFF. CDR3 DNA, as far as it was read: TGCTCCAGCAGTCAATCTTCTGGGGGGGAAAACTATGCTGAGCAGTTC.

Comments on this clone: Genes and germline come from the mouse. The DNA ends 1 residue before the CDR3 does, and the rest of the CDR3 is filled in from the germline J gene. The chain links TRBV30 to TRBJ1-1; 7 nucleotides align to TRBD1. With 0 bases clipped from V and 4 bases from J, the junction kept 2 bases outside the gene matches. In germline, CDR1 is SQVVS, CDR2 ANEGSEA. The CDR3 runs 13 residues. CDR3 DNA (partial): TGTAGTTCTAGAGAAGGGGGCGGCACAGAAGTCTTC. It yields the protein CSSREGGGTEVF. In full, the CDR3 is CSSREGGGTEVFF. The whole variable domain, remainder taken from reference TRBV30 and TRBJ1-1, is SVLLYQKPNRDICQSGTSLKIQCVADSQVVSMFWYQQFQEQSLMLMATANEGSEATYESGFTKDKFPISRPNLTFSTLTVNNARPGDSSIYFCSSREGGGTEVFFGKGTRLTVV.

A note on this clone: Here the gene names and germline are mouse. The CDR3 end falls 1 residue outside the read, so it is completed with the germline J gene. J is TRBJ1-2 and V is TRBV12-1, with a weak D call TRBD1 (6 bases). Germline V gene lookup returns CDR1 SGHSN and CDR2 HYEKVE. The CDR3 has 14 amino acids. With 0 bases removed from V and 3 bases from J, the gap between germline ends came to 10 bases. The CDR3 DNA, read in part, is TGTGCCAGCTCTCTCACAGGGAAAGACTCCGACTACACC. The encoded protein is CASSLTGKDSDYT. The entire CDR3 sequence reads CASSLTGKDSDYTF.

A word on this clone: Here the gene names and germline are mouse. The read stops 1 residue short of the end of the CDR3; the missing end is completed from the germline J gene. V and J are TRBV26 and TRBJ2-5; no reliable D call. V was clipped by 2 bases and J by 0 bases, with 6 bases between them. The germline gives CDR1 KGHPV, CDR2 FQNQEV (reference sequence). CDR3 size: 14 residues. The chain's CDR3 is CASSLGFNQDTQYF. The sequenced part of the CDR3 DNA is TGTGCCAGCAGTCTGGGTTTTAACCAAGACACCCAGTAC. Based on the CDR3 plus reference TRBV26 and TRBJ2-5, the full variable domain is NSKVIQTPRYLVKGQGQKAKMRCIPEKGHPVVFWYQQNKNNEFKFLINFQNQEVLQQIDMTEKRFSAECPSNSPCSLEIQSSEAGDSALYLCASSLGFNQDTQYFGPGTRLLVL.

Points on this clone: Germline and genes here are mouse. The read comes to an end 1 residue before the CDR3 does, leaving the germline J gene to fill in the end. The chain employs TRBV12-2 and TRBJ1-1, with D uncertain. V was shortened by 2 bases and J by 3 bases, with 6 bases between the two germline ends. The CDR3 runs 12 residues. From germline, CDR1 is SGHLS and CDR2 HYDKME. CDR3 protein: CASSRGDTEVFF. CDR3 DNA, as far as it was read: TGTGCCAGCTCTCGCGGGGACACAGAAGTCTTC.

Worth noting for this clone: Gene and germline names: mouse. Other DNA sequences in this sample translate to the same CDR3. Incomplete CDR3 DNA: TGTGCCAGCAGTCTGGGAAATTCTGGAAATACGCTCTAT. It encodes CASSLGNSGNTLY. In full, the CDR3 reads CASSLGNSGNTLYF. This chain connects TRBV26 to TRBJ1-3; D remains unclear. The CDR3 goes on 1 residue after the read ends, and that part is filled in from the germline J gene. V was shortened by 2 bases and J by 0 bases, with 5 bases between the two germline ends. The germline CDR1 and CDR2 sequences are KGHPV and FQNQEV (reference sequence). This CDR3 is 14 amino acids long.

Comments on this clone: Genes and germline come from the mouse. CDR3 sequence reads: CASRGLGTYEQYF. CDR3 bases read: TGTGCCAGCAGGGGACTGGGGACCTATGAACAGTAC. This chain connects TRBV13-3 to TRBJ2-7, with TRBD2 identical over 10 bases. The read finishes 1 residue shy of the CDR3 end, and the germline J gene is used to complete it. CDR3 length: 13 residues. V trimming: 5 bases; J trimming: 2 bases; junction bases outside the gene matches: 1. Germline V gene data show CDR1 as NNHDY and CDR2 as SYVADS.

On this clone itself: Gene names denote mouse genes. The read gets to within 1 residue of the CDR3 end, and the germline J gene fills in the rest. V usage is TRBV1 and J usage is TRBJ2-4; a possible D gene is TRBD2 (6 bases). The CDR3 runs to 15 residues. The germline V gene has CDR1 NSQYPW and CDR2 LRSPGD (reference sequence). The V and J ends lost 0 bases and 1 base respectively, with 8 bases between them. CDR3 DNA (partial): TGCACCTGCAGTGCAGATTTGGGGGGTCAAAACACCTTGTAC. This gives the protein CTCSADLGGQNTLY. The complete CDR3 reads CTCSADLGGQNTLYF. Combining the CDR3 with reference TRBV1 and TRBJ2-4 gives the whole variable domain VTLLEQNPRWRLVPRGQAVNLRCILKNSQYPWMSWYQQDLQKQLQWLFTLRSPGDKEVKSLPGADYLATRVTDTELRLQVANMSQGRTLYCTCSADLGGQNTLYFGAGTRLSVL.

This clone is medium-sized in the sample. The gene symbols are mouse symbols. The read ends 1 residue shy of where the CDR3 ends; the end is completed using the germline J gene. The V call is TRBV31, the J call TRBJ2-3; D may correspond to TRBD1 or TRBD2 (6 bases each). The CDR3 consists of 13 residues. Germline CDR1 is GKSSPN and CDR2 is SITVG. CDR3 residues: CARTGGSAETLYF. CDR3 DNA (partial): TGTGCGCGGACCGGGGGCAGTGCAGAAACGCTGTAT.

Notes on this clone: Mouse gene names apply. Read data end 1 residue before the CDR3 end; the end is taken from the germline J gene. The rearrangement uses TRBV12-1 and TRBJ2-5, with 11 bases matching TRBD2. Trimming removed 0 bases from V and 0 bases from J; junction bases left unmatched: 4. The CDR3 totals 17 residues. Per the germline V gene, CDR1 is SGHSN and CDR2 is HYEKVE. The sequenced CDR3 bases are TGTGCCAGCTCTCTCCGACTGGGGGGGTTTAACCAAGACACCCAGTAC. Amino acid sequence: CASSLRLGGFNQDTQY. The entire CDR3 protein reads CASSLRLGGFNQDTQYF.

Details on this clone: Gene names are mouse gene names. The DNA ends 1 residue before the CDR3 does, and the rest of the CDR3 is filled in from the germline J gene. The V call is TRBV12-1, the J call TRBJ2-1; tentatively, D is TRBD2 (5 bases). V lost 2 bases to trimming and J lost 1 base, with 11 bases between them. The germline V gene encodes CDR1 SGHSN and CDR2 HYEKVE. The CDR3 sequence is 15 residues long. This CDR3 reads CASSPGWENYAEQFF. CDR3 DNA, as far as it was read: TGTGCCAGCTCTCCCGGCTGGGAGAACTATGCTGAGCAGTTC.

A remark on this clone: Gene names and germline refer to mouse. This chain's CDR3 is CASSLVGGRDTLYF. Incomplete CDR3 DNA: TGTGCCAGCAGTCTGGTCGGGGGAAGAGACACCTTGTAC. This rearrangement joins TRBV26 to TRBJ2-4; D may match TRBD1 or TRBD2 (5 bases each). Sequencing ends 1 residue short of the CDR3 end; the germline J gene provides the rest. The length of the CDR3 is 14 residues. Trimming took 2 bases from V and 7 from J, leaving 13 bases between them. Germline V gene lookup returns CDR1 KGHPV and CDR2 FQNQEV (reference sequence).

With respect to this clone: Genes here carry mouse names. The part of the CDR3 DNA that was read is TGTGCCAGCAGGCAGAATAGTCAAAACACCTTGTAC. This encodes CASRQNSQNTLY. The whole CDR3 reads CASRQNSQNTLYF. The gene calls are TRBV26 and TRBJ2-4; D ambiguous. The CDR3 goes on 1 residue after the read ends, and that part is filled in from the germline J gene. CDR3 size: 13 residues. CDR1 and CDR2 from the germline V gene are KGHPV and FQNQEV (reference sequence). The V end was cut by 6 bases, the J end by 0 bases, with 7 bases between.

This clone was observed a handful of times. Mouse germline and gene names are used. The missing CDR3 end, 1 residue past where the read stops, is filled in from the germline J gene. This sequence joins TRBV23 and TRBJ2-1. Germline V gene sequence: CDR1 KGHTA, CDR2 FQNQQP. The CDR3 extends over 13 amino acids. CDR3 region: CSSSQNNYAEQFF. Partial CDR3 DNA: TGCTCCAGCAGTCAAAATAACTATGCTGAGCAGTTC.

This clone appeared a few times. Each gene name is a mouse one. The read terminates 1 residue before the CDR3 end, so the remaining end is supplied by the germline J gene. The chain joins TRBV5 to TRBJ2-3; a possible D gene is TRBD1 (5 bases). This CDR3 has 15 residues. The V gene lost 4 bases and the J gene lost 0 bases, with 11 bases spanning the gap. CDR1 LGHNA and CDR2 YNLKQL come from the germline V gene (reference sequence). CDR3 sequence reads: CASSPGQISAETLYF. The part of the CDR3 DNA that was read is TGTGCCAGCAGCCCCGGACAAATTAGTGCAGAAACGCTGTAT.

Notes on this clone: Any gene name here is a mouse gene name. Sequencing ends 1 residue short of the CDR3 end; the germline J gene provides the rest. The chain joins TRBV3 to TRBJ1-1; D might be TRBD1 (5 bases). CDR3 size: 13 residues. The germline V gene encodes CDR1 SNHLY and CDR2 FYNGKV (reference sequence). Trimming removed 2 bases from V and 1 base from J, with 5 bases in between. This CDR3 is CASSLQGNTEVFF. CDR3 DNA, as far as it was read: TGTGCCAGCAGCTTACAGGGAAACACAGAAGTCTTC.